These 12 T cell receptor beta chains share one sample of origin, sequenced in a study of blood T cell repertoires in COVID-19. Only in-frame clones appear in the TCRdb table, and some are missing; sequencing was by immunoSEQ multiplex PCR. The repertoire holds 100,000 to 120,000 clones, with around 86% as singletons. The sample comprised peripheral blood. The source of these receptors is an older woman with acute or convalescent COVID-19.

The chain combines TRBV9 with TRBJ2-1; the D is unclear. Germline lookup yields CDR1 SGDLS and CDR2 YYNGEE. The CDR3 contains 15 residues. V lost 1 base, J lost 2 bases, and 10 bases lay in between. The CDR3 region has the DNA TGTGCCAGCAGCGTATGGGTTAGCCCCTACAATGAGCAGTTCTTC. Translated: CASSVWVSPYNEQFF. Drawing the rest from reference TRBV9 and TRBJ2-1, the complete variable domain is DSGVTQTPKHLITATGQRVTLRCSPRSGDLSVYWYQQSLDQGLQFLIQYYNGEERAKGNILERFSAQQFPDLHSELNLSSLELGDSALYFCASSVWVSPYNEQFFGPGTRLTVL.

This clone was recorded only once. The genes are TRBV16 and TRBJ1-1; D is undetermined. The CDR3 is made up of 12 amino acids. Germline loops: CDR1 KGHSY, CDR2 FQNENV. V lost 7 bases and J lost 2, with 8 bases in between. DNA for the CDR3: TGTGCCAGCAAAAGCGGTAACACTGAAGCTTTCTTT. Protein sequence: CASKSGNTEAFF.

The chain joins TRBV7-8 to TRBJ1-2, with TRBD1 as a possible D gene (6 bases). The CDR3 extends over 16 amino acids. Germline CDR1 SGHVS, CDR2 FQNEAQ. V was shortened by 0 bases and J by 8 bases, with 19 bases between the two germline ends. Here the CDR3 reads CASSLALDSLEGGYTF. In DNA form, the CDR3 reads TGTGCCAGCAGCTTAGCTCTGGACAGTCTAGAGGGAGGCTACACCTTC.

The chain has TRBV2 and TRBJ1-4; a possible D gene is TRBD1 (6 bases). The CDR3 covers 13 residues. The V gene lost 6 bases and the J gene lost 3 bases, with 8 bases spanning the gap. Looked up from germline, CDR1 is SNHLY and CDR2 is FYNNEI. The CDR3 sequence is CASRGTPNEKLFF. For the CDR3, the DNA is TGTGCCAGCAGAGGGACACCTAATGAAAAACTGTTTTTT.

The chain combines TRBV7-3 with TRBJ1-1; 7 positions match TRBD1. Per the germline V gene, CDR1 is SGHTA and CDR2 is FQGTGA. V shed 5 bases, J shed 5 bases, and the junction held 8 bases outside the gene matches. The CDR3 extends over 14 amino acids. This chain's CDR3 is CASSPRTGGTEAFF. The CDR3 DNA is TGTGCCAGCAGCCCACGGACAGGCGGGACTGAAGCTTTCTTT.

This clone was found a few times. The chain has TRBV4-1 and TRBJ1-4; 11 bases line up with TRBD1. The V gene's germline CDR1 is MGHRA and CDR2 YSYEKL. Germline trimming cut 1 base from V and 7 bases from J; bases unmatched to any gene: 8. This CDR3 is built from 17 residues. CDR3 in DNA: TGCGCCAGCAGCCAAGGGGTATACGGGACAGGGGGTGAAAAACTGTTTTTT. It translates to CASSQGVYGTGGEKLFF.

CDR3 in amino acids: CASIGGGGLGEAFF. The CDR3 DNA reads TGTGCCAGCATCGGAGGTGGAGGGCTCGGGGAAGCTTTCTTT. The J gene is TRBJ1-1, the V gene TRBV21-1. TRBV21-1 is recorded as a pseudogene. The CDR3 spans 14 residues.

This clone was detected a few times. V usage is TRBV21-1 and J usage is TRBJ2-1; the table calls TRBD2, which could not be checked here. TRBV21-1 is a pseudogene. The CDR3 extends over 16 amino acids. The CDR3 loop is CASSTAGEEGYNEQFF. The CDR3 nucleotides read TGTGCCAGCAGCACCGCTGGAGAGGAGGGTTACAATGAGCAGTTCTTC.

The chain carries TRBV29-1 and TRBJ2-1, with 11 bases fitting TRBD2. The CDR3 is made up of 15 amino acids. Germline V CDR1 and CDR2: SQVTM, ANQGSEA. The J segment lost 6 bases and the V segment lost 6 bases, leaving 10 bases of the junction unmatched. The CDR3 sequence is CSVLPSGRLGNEQFF. As DNA, the CDR3 is TGCAGCGTCCTCCCTAGCGGGAGGCTGGGCAATGAGCAGTTCTTC.

This sequence joins TRBV10-3 and TRBJ1-2; TRBD1 matches 8 bases. Germline CDR1 ENHRY, CDR2 SYGVKD. The CDR3 length is 13 residues. The ends lost 6 bases at V and 6 bases at J; junction bases unmatched: 6. The CDR3 reads CAIRPTGEDGYTF. The CDR3 coding sequence is TGTGCCATCAGACCGACAGGGGAGGATGGCTACACCTTC.

The chain recombines TRBV28 with TRBJ1-2; TRBD1 agrees at 9 bases. The V segment lost 6 bases and the J segment 1 base; nucleotides outside the gene matches: 0. Germline values: CDR1 MDHEN, CDR2 SYDVKM. There are 13 residues in the CDR3. CDR3 DNA sequence: TGTGCCAGCAGGGACAGGGGTAACTATGGCTACACCTTC. This codes for CASRDRGNYGYTF.

In its sample, this clone was seen a few times. This chain links TRBV18 with TRBJ2-5; 11 bases agree with TRBD2. There are 14 residues in the CDR3. Trimming at V came to 5 bases and at J to 2 bases, leaving 1 base not matched to a gene. Germline-derived CDR1 and CDR2 are KGHSH and LQKENI. CDR3 nucleotides: TGTGCCAGCTCAAGGACTAGCGGGCAAGAGACCCAGTACTTC. This sequence encodes CASSRTSGQETQYF.